The next 4 T cell receptor beta chains were all read from a single sample in a study of early T cells in non-severe SARS-CoV-2 infection. TCRdb re-derived calls from the 5' RACE reads in MiXCR, one entry per CDR3 protein. The data hold over 60,000 distinct CDR3 sequences, with 10% to 12% observed a single time. This specimen consisted of whole blood, obtained at baseline. These TCRs come from an adult who was a healthcare worker with PCR-confirmed SARS-CoV-2 infection or an uninfected control (not recorded which).

V is TRBV6-5 and J is TRBJ2-3; no firm D call. The V and J ends lost 6 bases and 0 bases respectively, with 16 bases between them. The germline V gene encodes CDR1 MNHEY and CDR2 SVGAGI. The CDR3 length is 16 residues. CDR3 coding DNA: TGTGCCAGCAGCCCAGTGGCAGGAACTAGCACAGATACGCAGTATTTT. Protein product: CASSPVAGTSTDTQYF.

This clonotype was seen only a few times. This chain connects TRBV2 to TRBJ1-6; a possible D gene is TRBD1 (5 bases). Deletions cut 2 bases from V and 5 bases from J, with 16 bases between. The CDR3 extends over 17 amino acids. Germline V lookup: CDR1 SNHLY, CDR2 FYNNEI. Here the CDR3 DNA reads TGTGCCAGCAGTGAATCAGGGAACCGTAGAGATAATTCACCCCTCCACTTT. Its protein is CASSESGNRRDNSPLHF.

V usage is TRBV20-1 and J usage is TRBJ1-2, with 7 nucleotides matching TRBD1. This CDR3 comprises 15 residues. Looked up from germline, CDR1 is DFQATT and CDR2 is SNEGSKA (reference sequence). The ends lost 3 bases at V and 5 bases at J; junction bases unmatched: 12. The CDR3 DNA follows: TGCAGTGCTAGGCACCGACAGGGCCTGGGGTATGGCTACACCTTC. Its protein product is CSARHRQGLGYGYTF.

J is TRBJ2-5 and V is TRBV11-2; TRBD2 agrees at 11 bases. With V trimmed by 2 bases and J by 4 bases, 6 bases remained unmatched. Germline V gene lookup returns CDR1 SGHAT and CDR2 FQNNGV. This CDR3 is 16 amino acids long. CDR3 nucleotide sequence: TGTGCCAGCAGCTTAAGGCTAGCGGGGGGAGCAGAGACCCAGTACTTC. Amino acid sequence: CASSLRLAGGAETQYF.